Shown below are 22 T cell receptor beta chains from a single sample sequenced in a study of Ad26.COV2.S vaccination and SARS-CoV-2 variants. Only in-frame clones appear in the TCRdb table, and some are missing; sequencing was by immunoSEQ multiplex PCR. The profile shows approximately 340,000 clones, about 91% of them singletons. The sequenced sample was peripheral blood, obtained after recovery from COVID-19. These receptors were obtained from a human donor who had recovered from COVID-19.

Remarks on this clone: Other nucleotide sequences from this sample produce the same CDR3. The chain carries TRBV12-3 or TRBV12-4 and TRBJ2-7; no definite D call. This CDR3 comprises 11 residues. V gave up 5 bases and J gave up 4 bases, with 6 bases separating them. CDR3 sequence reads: CASSQGYEQYF. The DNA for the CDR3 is TGTGCCAGCAGTCAAGGGTACGAGCAGTACTTC.

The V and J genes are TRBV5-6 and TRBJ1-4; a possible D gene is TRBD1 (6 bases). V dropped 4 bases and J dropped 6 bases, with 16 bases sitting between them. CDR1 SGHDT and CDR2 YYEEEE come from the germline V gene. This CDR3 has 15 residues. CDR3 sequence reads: CASSTQGRGDEKLFF. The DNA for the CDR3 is TGTGCCAGCAGCACGCAGGGTAGGGGGGATGAAAAACTGTTTTTT.

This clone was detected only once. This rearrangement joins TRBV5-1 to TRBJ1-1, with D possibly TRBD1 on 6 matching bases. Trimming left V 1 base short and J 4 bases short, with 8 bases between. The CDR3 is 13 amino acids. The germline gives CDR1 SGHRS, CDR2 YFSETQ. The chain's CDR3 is CASSLLGATEAFF. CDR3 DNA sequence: TGCGCCAGCAGCTTGTTGGGGGCCACTGAAGCTTTCTTT.

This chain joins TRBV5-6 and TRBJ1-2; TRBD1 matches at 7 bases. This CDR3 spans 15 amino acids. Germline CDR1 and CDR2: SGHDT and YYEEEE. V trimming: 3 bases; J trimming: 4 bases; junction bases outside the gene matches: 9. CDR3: CASSWLTGPTYGYTF. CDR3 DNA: TGTGCCAGCAGCTGGCTGACAGGGCCCACCTATGGCTACACCTTC. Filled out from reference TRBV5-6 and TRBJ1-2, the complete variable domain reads DAGVTQSPTHLIKTRGQQVTLRCSPKSGHDTVSWYQQALGQGPQFIFQYYEEEERQRGNFPDRFSGHQFPNYSSELNVNALLLGDSALYLCASSWLTGPTYGYTFGSGTRLTVV.

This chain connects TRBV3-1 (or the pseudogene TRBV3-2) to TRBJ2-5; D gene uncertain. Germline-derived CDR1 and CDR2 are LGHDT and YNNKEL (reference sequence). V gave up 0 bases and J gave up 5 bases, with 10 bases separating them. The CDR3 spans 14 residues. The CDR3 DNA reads TGTGCCAGCAGCCAAGATAGGTTTAGGGAGACCCAGTACTTC. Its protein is CASSQDRFRETQYF.

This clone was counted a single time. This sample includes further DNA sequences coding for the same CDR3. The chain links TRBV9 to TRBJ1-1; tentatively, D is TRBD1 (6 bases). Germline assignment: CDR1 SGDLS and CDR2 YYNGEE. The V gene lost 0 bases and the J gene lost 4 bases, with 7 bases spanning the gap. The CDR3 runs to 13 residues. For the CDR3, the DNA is TGTGCCAGCAGCGTAGAAGGGGGCACTGAAGCTTTCTTT. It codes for CASSVEGGTEAFF.

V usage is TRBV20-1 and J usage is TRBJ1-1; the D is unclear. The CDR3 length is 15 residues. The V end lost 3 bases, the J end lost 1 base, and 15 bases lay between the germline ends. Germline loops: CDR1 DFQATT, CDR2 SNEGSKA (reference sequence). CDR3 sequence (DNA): TGCAGTGCTAGTGTGGGCCTCCTGTCGAACACTGAAGCTTTCTTT. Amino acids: CSASVGLLSNTEAFF.

The CDR3 region is CASSLESTAYEQYF. CDR3 nucleotides: TGTGCCAGCAGCTTAGAATCGACAGCCTACGAGCAGTACTTC. V is TRBV7-2 and J is TRBJ2-7; possible D gene TRBD1, 5 bases. Germline CDR1 is SGHTA and CDR2 is FQGNSA. The CDR3 is made up of 14 amino acids. V lost 1 base and J lost 2, with 9 bases in between.

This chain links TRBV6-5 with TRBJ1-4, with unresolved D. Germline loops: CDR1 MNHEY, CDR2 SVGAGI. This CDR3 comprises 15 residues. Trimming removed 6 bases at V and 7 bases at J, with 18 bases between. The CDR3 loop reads CASSNRRGIREKLFF. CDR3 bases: TGTGCCAGCAGCAATCGACGAGGAATCCGTGAAAAACTGTTTTTT.

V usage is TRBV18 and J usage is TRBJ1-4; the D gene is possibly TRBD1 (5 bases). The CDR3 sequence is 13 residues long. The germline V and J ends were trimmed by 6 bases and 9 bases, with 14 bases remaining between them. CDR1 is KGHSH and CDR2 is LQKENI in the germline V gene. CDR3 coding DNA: TGTGCCAGCTCGGACCGGGACGGAAAAAAACTGTTTTTT. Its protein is CASSDRDGKKLFF.

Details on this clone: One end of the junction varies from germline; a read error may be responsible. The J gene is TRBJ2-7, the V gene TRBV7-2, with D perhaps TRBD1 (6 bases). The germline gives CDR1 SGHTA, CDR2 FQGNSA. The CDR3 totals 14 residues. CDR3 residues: CASSQGIRPPSLHF. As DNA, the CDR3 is TGTGCCAGCAGCCAGGGGATCAGGCCCCCATCGTTACACTTC.

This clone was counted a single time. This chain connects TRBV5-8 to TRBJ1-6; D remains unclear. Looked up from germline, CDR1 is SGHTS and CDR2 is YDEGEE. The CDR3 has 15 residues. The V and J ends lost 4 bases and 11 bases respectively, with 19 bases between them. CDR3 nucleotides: TGTGCCAGCAGCCGCTTAGGAGGGTTGGGCGCACCCCTCCACTTT. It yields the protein CASSRLGGLGAPLHF.

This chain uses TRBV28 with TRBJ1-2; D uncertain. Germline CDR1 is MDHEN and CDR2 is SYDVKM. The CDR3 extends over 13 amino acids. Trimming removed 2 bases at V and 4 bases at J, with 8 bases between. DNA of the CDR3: TGTGCCAGCAGTTTAGGGCAGGCCTATGGCTACACCTTC. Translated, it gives CASSLGQAYGYTF.

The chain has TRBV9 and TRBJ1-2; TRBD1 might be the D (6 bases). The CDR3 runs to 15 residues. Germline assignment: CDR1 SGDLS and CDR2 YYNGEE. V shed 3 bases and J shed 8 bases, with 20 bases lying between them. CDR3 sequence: CASSAGTRRTLGYTF. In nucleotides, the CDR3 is TGTGCCAGCAGCGCAGGGACAAGGCGAACCCTCGGCTACACCTTC.

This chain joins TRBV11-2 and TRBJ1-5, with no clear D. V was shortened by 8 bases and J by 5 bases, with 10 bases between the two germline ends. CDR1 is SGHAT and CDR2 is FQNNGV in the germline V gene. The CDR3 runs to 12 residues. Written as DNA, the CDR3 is TGTGCCAGCTCTGACACCGATCAGCCCCAGCATTTT. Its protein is CASSDTDQPQHF.

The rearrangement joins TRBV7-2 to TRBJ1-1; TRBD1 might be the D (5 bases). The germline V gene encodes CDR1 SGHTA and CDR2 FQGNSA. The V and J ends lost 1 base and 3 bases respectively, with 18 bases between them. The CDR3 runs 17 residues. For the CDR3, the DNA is TGTGCCAGCAGCTTAGTCGTCAGGGCAGGAAGGGACACTGAAGCTTTCTTT. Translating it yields CASSLVVRAGRDTEAFF.

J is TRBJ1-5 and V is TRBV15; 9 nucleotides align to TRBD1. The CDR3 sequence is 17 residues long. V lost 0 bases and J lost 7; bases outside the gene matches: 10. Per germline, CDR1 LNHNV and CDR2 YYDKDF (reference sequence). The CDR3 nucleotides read TGTGCCACCAGCAGAGATTTGGCAACAGGGGGCGTCCAGCCCCAGCATTTT. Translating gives CATSRDLATGGVQPQHF.

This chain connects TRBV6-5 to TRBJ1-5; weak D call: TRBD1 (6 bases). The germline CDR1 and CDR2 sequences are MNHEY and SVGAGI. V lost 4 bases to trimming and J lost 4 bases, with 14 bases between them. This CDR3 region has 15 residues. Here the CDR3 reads CASSFSRDTNQPQHF. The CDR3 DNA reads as TGTGCCAGCAGTTTTTCGAGGGACACAAATCAGCCCCAGCATTTT.

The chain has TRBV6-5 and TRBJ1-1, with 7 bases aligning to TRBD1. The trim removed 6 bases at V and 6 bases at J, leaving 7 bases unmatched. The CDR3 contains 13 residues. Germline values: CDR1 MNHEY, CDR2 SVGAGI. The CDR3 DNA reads TGTGCCAGCAGAAAAAGGGACAGCTCTGAAGCTTTCTTT. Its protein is CASRKRDSSEAFF.

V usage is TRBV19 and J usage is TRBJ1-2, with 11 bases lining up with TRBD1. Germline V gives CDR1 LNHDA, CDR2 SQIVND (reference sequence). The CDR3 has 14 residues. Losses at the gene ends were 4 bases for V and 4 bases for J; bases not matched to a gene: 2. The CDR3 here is CASSKGQGGYGYTF. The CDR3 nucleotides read TGTGCCAGTAGTAAGGGACAGGGGGGCTATGGCTACACCTTC.

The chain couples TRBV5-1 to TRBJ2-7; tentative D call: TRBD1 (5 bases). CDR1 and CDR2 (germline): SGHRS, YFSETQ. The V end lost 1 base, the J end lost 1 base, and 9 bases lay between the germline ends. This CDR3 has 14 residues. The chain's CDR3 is CASSLQQGSYEQYF. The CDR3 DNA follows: TGCGCCAGCAGCTTGCAGCAGGGATCCTACGAGCAGTACTTC.

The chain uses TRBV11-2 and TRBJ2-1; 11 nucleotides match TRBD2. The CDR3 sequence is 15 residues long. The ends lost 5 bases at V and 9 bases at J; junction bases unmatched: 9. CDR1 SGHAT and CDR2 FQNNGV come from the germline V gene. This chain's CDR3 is CASSPGGLAGGEQFF. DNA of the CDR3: TGTGCCAGCAGCCCTGGAGGGCTAGCGGGAGGTGAGCAGTTCTTC.